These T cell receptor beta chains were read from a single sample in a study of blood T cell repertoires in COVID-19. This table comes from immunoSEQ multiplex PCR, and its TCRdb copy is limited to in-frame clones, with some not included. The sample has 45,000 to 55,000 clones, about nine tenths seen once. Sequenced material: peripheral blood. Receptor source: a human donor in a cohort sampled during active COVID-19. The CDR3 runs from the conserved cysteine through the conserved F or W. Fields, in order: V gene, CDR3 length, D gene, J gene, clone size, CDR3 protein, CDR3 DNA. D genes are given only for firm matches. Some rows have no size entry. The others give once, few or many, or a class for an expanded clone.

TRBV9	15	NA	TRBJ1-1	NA	CASSVVGRGNTEAFF	TGTGCCAGCAGCGTGGTTGGGAGAGGGAACACTGAAGCTTTCTTT
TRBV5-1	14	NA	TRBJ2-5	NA	CASSSVGGGETQYF	TGCGCCAGCAGTTCGGTCGGGGGAGGAGAGACCCAGTACTTC
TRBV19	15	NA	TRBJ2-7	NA	CASSIERQPSYEQYF	TGTGCCAGTAGTATAGAGAGGCAACCCTCCTACGAGCAGTACTTC
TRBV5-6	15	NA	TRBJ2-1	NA	CASSLGDFLYNEQFF	TGTGCCAGCTCCCTGGGGGACTTTCTTTACAATGAGCAGTTCTTC
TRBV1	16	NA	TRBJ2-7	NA	CTSSQDIPGNPYEQYF	TGCACCAGCAGCCAAGATATCCCGGGGAACCCCTACGAGCAGTACTTC
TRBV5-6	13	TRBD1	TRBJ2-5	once	CASSKDRIETQYF	TGTGCCAGCAGCAAGGACAGGATAGAGACCCAGTACTTC
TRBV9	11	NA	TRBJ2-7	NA	CASSASYEQYF	TGTGCCAGCAGCGCTTCCTACGAGCAGTACTTC
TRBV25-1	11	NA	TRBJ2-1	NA	CASGQYNEQFF	TGTGCCAGCGGGCAATACAATGAGCAGTTCTTC
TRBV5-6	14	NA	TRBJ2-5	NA	CASSEGQIQETQYF	TGTGCCAGCAGCGAGGGACAAATCCAAGAGACCCAGTACTTC
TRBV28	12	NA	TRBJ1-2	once	CASSGGLLGYTF	TGTGCCAGCTCGGGAGGACTTCTGGGCTACACCTTC
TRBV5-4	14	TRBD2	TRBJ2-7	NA	CASSLGGRAYEQYF	TGTGCCAGCAGCTTGGGTGGGAGGGCCTACGAGCAGTACTTC
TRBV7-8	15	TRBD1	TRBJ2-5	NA	CASSPGQGFLETQYF	TGTGCCAGCAGCCCGGGACAGGGGTTCTTAGAGACCCAGTACTTC
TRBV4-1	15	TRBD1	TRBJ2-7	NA	CASSQPRDRASEQYF	TGCGCCAGCAGCCAACCCCGGGACAGGGCCTCCGAGCAGTACTTC
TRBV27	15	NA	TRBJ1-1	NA	CASSSPRGLNTEAFF	TGTGCCAGCAGTTCCCCCCGGGGGTTGAACACTGAAGCTTTCTTT
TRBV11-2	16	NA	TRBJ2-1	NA	CASSLQSGAAFNEQFF	TGTGCCAGCAGCTTACAGTCGGGAGCGGCTTTCAATGAGCAGTTCTTC
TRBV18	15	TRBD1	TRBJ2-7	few	CASSEPGQGSYEQYF	TGTGCCAGCTCCGAACCGGGACAGGGGTCCTACGAGCAGTACTTC
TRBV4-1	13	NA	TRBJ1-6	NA	CASSQDFGSPLHF	TGCGCCAGCAGCCAAGATTTCGGTTCACCCCTCCACTTT
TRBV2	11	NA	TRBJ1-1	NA	CASSNRVSAFF	TGTGCCAGCAGTAACAGGGTCTCTGCTTTCTTT
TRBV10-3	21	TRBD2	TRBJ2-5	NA	CAISKNPGLAGATSSTGTQYF	TGTGCCATCAGTAAAAATCCGGGACTAGCGGGAGCAACCTCTTCAACAGGGACCCAGTACTTC
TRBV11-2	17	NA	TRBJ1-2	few	CASSLSAARTFNYGYTF	TGTGCCAGCAGCTTATCAGCAGCAAGGACTTTTAACTATGGCTACACCTTC
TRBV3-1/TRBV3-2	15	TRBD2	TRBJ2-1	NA	CASSQGGSSYNEQFF	TGTGCCAGCAGCCAAGGCGGGAGCTCCTACAATGAGCAGTTCTTC
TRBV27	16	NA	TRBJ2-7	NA	CASSLDGLAFTYEQYF	TGTGCCAGCAGTTTAGACGGGCTAGCTTTCACCTACGAGCAGTACTTC
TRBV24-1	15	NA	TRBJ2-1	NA	CATSDLTSSYNEQFF	TGTGCCACCAGTGATTTAACGAGCTCCTACAATGAGCAGTTCTTC
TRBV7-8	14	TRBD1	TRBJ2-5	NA	CASSWDRVLETQYF	TGTGCCAGCAGCTGGGACAGGGTTTTGGAGACCCAGTACTTC
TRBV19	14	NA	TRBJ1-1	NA	CASSMGHRNTEAFF	TGTGCCAGTAGTATGGGACACCGGAACACTGAAGCTTTCTTT
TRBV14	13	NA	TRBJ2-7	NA	CASSHRYSYEQYF	TGTGCCAGCAGCCACAGGTACTCCTACGAGCAGTACTTC
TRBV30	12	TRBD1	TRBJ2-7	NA	CAWSVLRGEQYF	TGTGCCTGGAGTGTACTCAGGGGGGAGCAGTACTTC
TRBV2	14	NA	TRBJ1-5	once	CASSEDRSNQPQHF	TGTGCCAGCAGTGAGGACAGAAGCAATCAGCCCCAGCATTTT
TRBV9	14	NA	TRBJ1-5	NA	CASSQGSGNQPQHF	TGTGCCAGCAGTCAGGGAAGCGGCAATCAGCCCCAGCATTTT
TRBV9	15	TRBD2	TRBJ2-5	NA	CASSVASGSLETQYF	TGTGCCAGCAGCGTCGCTAGCGGGAGTCTAGAGACCCAGTACTTC
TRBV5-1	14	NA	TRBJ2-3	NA	CASSIGTSTDTQYF	TGCGCCAGCAGCATCGGGACTAGCACAGATACGCAGTATTTT
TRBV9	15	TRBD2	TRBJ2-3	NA	CASSVASGSTDTQYF	TGTGCCAGCAGCGTGGCTAGCGGAAGCACAGATACGCAGTATTTT
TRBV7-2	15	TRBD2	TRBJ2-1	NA	CASSSTSGAYNEQFF	TGTGCCAGCAGCTCAACTAGCGGGGCTTACAATGAGCAGTTCTTC
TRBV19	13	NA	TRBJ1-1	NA	CASSTSGPTEAFF	TGTGCCAGTAGTACCAGCGGGCCCACTGAAGCTTTCTTT
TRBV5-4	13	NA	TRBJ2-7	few	CASRDVDRYEQYF	TGTGCCAGCAGGGATGTAGACAGATACGAGCAGTACTTC
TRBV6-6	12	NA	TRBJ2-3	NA	CASSPSRLTQYF	TGTGCCAGCAGTCCGTCCAGGTTAACGCAGTATTTT
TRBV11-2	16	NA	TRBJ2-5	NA	CASSLVRGRVGETQYF	TGTGCCAGCAGCTTAGTTCGTGGCAGGGTGGGGGAGACCCAGTACTTC
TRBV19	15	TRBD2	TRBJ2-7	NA	CASASGSTNTHEQYF	TGTGCCAGTGCTAGCGGGAGCACCAATACCCACGAGCAGTACTTC
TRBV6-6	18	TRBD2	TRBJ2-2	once	CASSHRITLGGSTGELFF	TGTGCCAGCAGTCACCGGATAACGCTCGGGGGGAGCACCGGGGAGCTGTTTTTT
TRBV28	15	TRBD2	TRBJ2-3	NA	CASSFTGRAIDTQYF	TGTGCCAGCAGTTTTACCGGGAGGGCCATAGATACGCAGTATTTT
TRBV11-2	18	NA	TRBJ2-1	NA	CASSRNRLGGLKYNEQFF	TGTGCCAGCAGCCGAAACCGCCTAGGCGGGCTGAAGTACAATGAGCAGTTCTTC
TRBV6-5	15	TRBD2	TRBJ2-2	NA	CASKASGRVAGELFF	TGTGCCAGCAAGGCTAGCGGGAGGGTTGCCGGGGAGCTGTTTTTT
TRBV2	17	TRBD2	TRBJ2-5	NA	CASRVRGLAGGGETQYF	TGTGCCAGCAGGGTTCGAGGACTAGCGGGAGGCGGAGAGACCCAGTACTTC
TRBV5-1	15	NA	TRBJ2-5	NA	CASSLVPGPQETQYF	TGCGCCAGCAGCTTGGTTCCGGGTCCGCAAGAGACCCAGTACTTC
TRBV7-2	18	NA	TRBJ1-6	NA	CASSLQGGLGSANSPLHF	TGTGCCAGCAGCCTACAGGGTGGCCTGGGGTCTGCTAATTCACCCCTCCACTTT
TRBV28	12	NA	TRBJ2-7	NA	CASSVTWREQYF	TGTGCCAGCAGTGTGACTTGGAGGGAGCAGTACTTC
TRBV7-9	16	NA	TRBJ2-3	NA	CASSPWSRGSTDTQYF	TGTGCCAGCAGCCCTTGGTCGCGGGGAAGCACAGATACGCAGTATTTT
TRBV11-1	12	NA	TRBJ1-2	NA	CASSPDRYGYTF	TGTGCCAGCAGCCCGGACAGATATGGCTACACCTTC
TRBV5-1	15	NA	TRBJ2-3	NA	CASSLGAGGTDTQYF	TGCGCCAGCAGCTTGGGGGCAGGGGGCACAGATACGCAGTATTTT
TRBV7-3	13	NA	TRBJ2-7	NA	CASSPAGSYEQYF	TGTGCCAGCAGCCCCGCGGGGTCCTACGAGCAGTACTTC